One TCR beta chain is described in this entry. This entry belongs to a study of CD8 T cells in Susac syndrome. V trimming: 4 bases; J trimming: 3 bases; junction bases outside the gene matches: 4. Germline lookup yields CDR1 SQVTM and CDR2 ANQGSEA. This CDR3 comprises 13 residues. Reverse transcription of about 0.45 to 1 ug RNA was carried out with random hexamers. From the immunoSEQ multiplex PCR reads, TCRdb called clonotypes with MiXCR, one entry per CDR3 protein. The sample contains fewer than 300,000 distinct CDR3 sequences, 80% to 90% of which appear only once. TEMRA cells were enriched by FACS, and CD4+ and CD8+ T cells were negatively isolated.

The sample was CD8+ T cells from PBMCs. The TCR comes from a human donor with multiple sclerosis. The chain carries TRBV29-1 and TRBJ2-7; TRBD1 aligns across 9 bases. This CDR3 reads CSVGYRGHYEQYF. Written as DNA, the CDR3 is TGCAGCGTTGGTTACAGGGGGCACTACGAGCAGTACTTC.